This T cell receptor (beta chain) emerged from a study of technical replicates of blood from a handful of donors. Profiling relied on immunoSEQ multiplex PCR, and the TCRdb table lists in-frame clones only, not all of them. The sample has tens of thousands of clones, 90% to 95% seen once. Trimming shortened V by 7 bases and J by 6 bases, and 19 bases separated the two germline ends. The CDR3 is made up of 15 amino acids. Germline loops: CDR1 SNHLY, CDR2 FYNNEI. This chain connects TRBV2 to TRBJ2-1; weak D call: TRBD2 (6 bases). The receptor was derived from a human donor in good health. Some clones in this sample may be carry-over from other donors' samples. The sample taken for sequencing was PBMCs. CDR3 sequence reads: CASIRASAKLNEQFF. CDR3 coding DNA: TGTGCCAGCATAAGGGCTAGCGCAAAACTCAATGAGCAGTTCTTC.